This entry features one TCR beta chain sequence. The antigen remains unidentified. This entry comes from a study of cytomegalovirus exposure and HLA in healthy donors. The study's findings and limits: The productive fraction for most TCR beta V segments was about 90% or about 30% in an earlier analysis. An apparent linkage of common viral pathogens to several of the most significant clusters emerged in a later analysis. In a later analysis, V- and J-gene trimming of beta chains associated with a DCLRE1C missense variant, replicated independently.

The PCR was carried out with 60 Vbeta primers and 13 Jbeta primers. Sequenced by immunoSEQ multiplex PCR; TCRdb stores in-frame clones only, minus some. The table lists 90,000 to 110,000 clones, 75% to 90% of them singletons. Samples came from healthy bone marrow donors. With 5 bases removed from V and 0 bases from J, the gap between germline ends came to 14 bases. The germline CDR1 and CDR2 sequences are SGHVS and FQNEAQ. The CDR3 extends over 16 amino acids. V and J are TRBV7-8 and TRBJ1-3; D is possibly TRBD1 (6 bases). The sequence derives from a young man in good health and CMV-seropositive. The sequencing sample was made of PBMCs. The CDR3 sequence: CASSPPGTHSGNTIYF. CDR3 DNA: TGTGCCAGCAGCCCACCCGGGACACACTCTGGAAACACCATATATTTT.